The rows below give T cell receptor beta chains drawn from one sample of a study of shared clonotypes between healthy human individuals. Assay used: immunoSEQ multiplex PCR; TCRdb lists only in-frame clones, some missing. This sample has over 2 million clones; about 95% occur once, and the top ten carry approximately 1.2%. The sample comprised naive CD8+ T cells sorted from blood. All receptors derive from a man aged 18 to 29 in good health. CDR3s include the opening cysteine and the closing phenylalanine or tryptophan. D genes are given only for firm matches. A row's size may be missing; if present it is once, few, many or a size class.

length: 12; J: TRBJ2-1; V: TRBV6-5; size: few; D: NA; CDR3: CASKTVYNEQFF; DNA: TGTGCCAGCAAGACAGTCTACAATGAGCAGTTCTTC
length: 17; J: TRBJ2-2; V: TRBV13; size: NA; D: NA; CDR3: CASSSRLAAANTGELFF; DNA: TGTGCCAGCAGCTCTAGGCTTGCGGCGGCGAACACCGGGGAGCTGTTTTTT
length: 12; J: TRBJ2-1; V: TRBV7-9; size: NA; D: NA; CDR3: CASSSGYNEQFF; DNA: TGTGCCAGCAGCTCCGGATACAATGAGCAGTTCTTC
length: 12; J: TRBJ2-1; V: TRBV30; size: NA; D: NA; CDR3: CAWSVGSNEQFF; DNA: TGTGCCTGGAGTGTAGGTTCCAATGAGCAGTTCTTC
length: 21; J: TRBJ2-1; V: TRBV13; size: once; D: TRBD1; CDR3: CASSSTIRGRDGDRAGNEQFF; DNA: TGTGCCAGCAGCTCAACGATCCGGGGCCGGGACGGGGACAGGGCTGGCAATGAGCAGTTCTTC
length: 15; J: TRBJ2-3; V: TRBV9; size: NA; D: NA; CDR3: CASSVKGISTDTQYF; DNA: TGTGCCAGCAGCGTGAAGGGTATTAGCACAGATACGCAGTATTTT
length: 15; J: TRBJ1-2; V: TRBV7-6; size: NA; D: NA; CDR3: CASSLANSDVGGYTF; DNA: TGTGCCAGCAGCTTAGCGAACTCCGATGTAGGTGGCTACACCTTC
length: 15; J: TRBJ2-7; V: TRBV27; size: NA; D: TRBD2; CDR3: CASSFSGGATYEQYF; DNA: TGTGCCAGCAGTTTCAGCGGGGGAGCTACCTACGAGCAGTACTTC
length: 14; J: TRBJ1-3; V: TRBV5-6; size: NA; D: NA; CDR3: CASSLENSGNTIYF; DNA: TGTGCCAGCAGCTTGGAAAACTCTGGAAACACCATATATTTT
length: 12; J: TRBJ2-2; V: TRBV5-1; size: NA; D: NA; CDR3: CASSSYTGELFF; DNA: TGCGCCAGTAGCTCATACACCGGGGAGCTGTTTTTT
length: 14; J: TRBJ2-7; V: TRBV6-6; size: NA; D: NA; CDR3: CASSAAPGEGEQYF; DNA: TGTGCCAGCAGTGCCGCTCCAGGGGAGGGCGAGCAGTACTTC
length: 15; J: TRBJ2-2; V: TRBV15; size: NA; D: TRBD1; CDR3: CATRGSRGPTGELFF; DNA: TGTGCCACCAGAGGAAGCAGGGGGCCAACCGGGGAGCTGTTTTTT
length: 15; J: TRBJ1-5; V: TRBV28; size: NA; D: NA; CDR3: CASTDGGISNQPQHF; DNA: TGTGCCAGCACCGACGGGGGGATTAGCAATCAGCCCCAGCATTTT
length: 13; J: TRBJ2-7; V: TRBV9; size: NA; D: NA; CDR3: CASSLAVGSEQYF; DNA: TGTGCCAGCAGCCTTGCCGTGGGGTCCGAGCAGTACTTC
length: 14; J: TRBJ1-1; V: TRBV27; size: NA; D: TRBD1; CDR3: CASNPQGTNTEAFF; DNA: TGTGCCAGCAACCCACAGGGGACGAACACTGAAGCTTTCTTT
length: 13; J: TRBJ1-1; V: TRBV6-6; size: NA; D: NA; CDR3: CASSYGTWDEAFF; DNA: TGTGCCAGCAGTTATGGGACGTGGGATGAAGCTTTCTTT
length: 15; J: TRBJ2-7; V: TRBV5-8; size: NA; D: NA; CDR3: CASSARGTPPYEQYF; DNA: TGTGCCAGCAGCGCCCGGGGGACACCCCCCTACGAGCAGTACTTC
length: 15; J: TRBJ2-5; V: TRBV2; size: NA; D: TRBD2; CDR3: CASGGVGIAGETQYF; DNA: TGTGCCAGCGGGGGGGTTGGAATAGCGGGAGAGACCCAGTACTTC
length: 14; J: TRBJ1-2; V: TRBV9; size: NA; D: NA; CDR3: CASSVGGGLDGYTF; DNA: TGTGCCAGCAGCGTAGGAGGGGGGCTAGATGGCTACACCTTC
length: 12; J: TRBJ1-6; V: TRBV5-8; size: NA; D: NA; CDR3: CATVQQGLALHF; DNA: TGTGCCACCGTACAACAGGGTCTCGCCCTCCACTTT
length: 14; J: TRBJ1-6; V: TRBV27; size: NA; D: TRBD1; CDR3: CASRAGTGGSPLHF; DNA: TGTGCCAGCAGGGCCGGGACAGGGGGTTCACCCCTCCACTTT
length: 17; J: TRBJ2-3; V: TRBV7-3; size: NA; D: TRBD1; CDR3: CASSLGDRGVGTDTQYF; DNA: TGTGCCAGCAGCTTAGGGGACAGGGGAGTTGGGACAGATACGCAGTATTTT
length: 16; J: TRBJ2-1; V: TRBV11-2; size: NA; D: TRBD2; CDR3: CASSSRDVGGGNEQFF; DNA: TGTGCCAGCAGCAGCCGGGATGTGGGCGGGGGGAATGAGCAGTTCTTC
length: 16; J: TRBJ2-5; V: TRBV6-5; size: NA; D: NA; CDR3: CASSYFRQGMGETQYF; DNA: TGTGCCAGCAGTTACTTCCGCCAGGGGATGGGTGAGACCCAGTACTTC
length: 16; J: TRBJ1-1; V: TRBV6-5; size: NA; D: TRBD1; CDR3: CASSYSPAGGKTEAFF; DNA: TGTGCCAGCAGTTACTCGCCGGCAGGGGGCAAGACTGAAGCTTTCTTT
length: 13; J: TRBJ2-1; V: TRBV5-6; size: NA; D: NA; CDR3: CASSLVADNEQFF; DNA: TGTGCCAGCAGCTTGGTAGCGGACAATGAGCAGTTCTTC
length: 13; J: TRBJ2-7; V: TRBV6-1; size: NA; D: NA; CDR3: CASSEDRLYEQYF; DNA: TGTGCCAGCAGTGAGGACAGATTATACGAGCAGTACTTC
length: 16; J: TRBJ2-5; V: TRBV11-2; size: NA; D: TRBD2; CDR3: CASSHTRGEGRETQYF; DNA: TGTGCCAGCAGCCATACCCGGGGGGAGGGACGGGAGACCCAGTACTTC
length: 14; J: TRBJ2-7; V: TRBV2; size: once; D: NA; CDR3: CASSGWDGSYEQYF; DNA: TGTGCCAGCAGTGGGTGGGACGGCTCCTACGAGCAGTACTTC
length: 14; J: TRBJ2-7; V: TRBV5-1; size: NA; D: NA; CDR3: CASSLEAFPYEQYF; DNA: TGCGCCAGCAGCTTGGAGGCTTTTCCCTACGAGCAGTACTTC
length: 15; J: TRBJ2-7; V: TRBV13; size: NA; D: TRBD2; CDR3: CASSLGLAGFYEQYF; DNA: TGTGCCAGCAGCTTAGGTCTAGCGGGATTTTACGAGCAGTACTTC
length: 11; J: TRBJ1-5; V: TRBV7-9; size: NA; D: NA; CDR3: CASSFNQPQHF; DNA: TGTGCCAGCAGCTTCAATCAGCCCCAGCATTTT
length: 16; J: TRBJ2-7; V: TRBV28; size: NA; D: NA; CDR3: CASSLAVNSFSYEQYF; DNA: TGTGCCAGCAGTTTAGCGGTGAACTCTTTTTCCTACGAGCAGTACTTC
length: 14; J: TRBJ2-5; V: TRBV27; size: NA; D: NA; CDR3: CASAERELGETQYF; DNA: TGTGCCAGCGCTGAAAGGGAGTTGGGAGAGACCCAGTACTTC
length: 14; J: TRBJ2-7; V: TRBV11-3; size: NA; D: TRBD1; CDR3: CASSPGTAAGEQYF; DNA: TGTGCCAGCAGCCCCGGGACAGCGGCTGGTGAGCAGTACTTC
length: 13; J: TRBJ2-1; V: TRBV6-5; size: NA; D: NA; CDR3: CASSQGWNSEQFF; DNA: TGTGCCAGCAGCCAAGGGTGGAATTCTGAGCAGTTCTTC
length: 19; J: TRBJ2-4; V: TRBV7-8; size: NA; D: NA; CDR3: CASSPTLSEALLTKNIQYF; DNA: TGTGCCAGCAGCCCGACCCTATCTGAGGCCTTATTGACCAAAAACATTCAGTACTTC
length: 15; J: TRBJ2-4; V: TRBV27; size: NA; D: NA; CDR3: CASSPEALTKNIQYF; DNA: TGTGCCAGCAGTCCCGAGGCCTTAACCAAAAACATTCAGTACTTC
length: 14; J: TRBJ2-2; V: TRBV5-1; size: once; D: NA; CDR3: CASSGGEDTGELFF; DNA: TGCGCCAGCAGCGGTGGGGAGGACACCGGGGAGCTGTTTTTT
length: 12; J: TRBJ2-3; V: TRBV7-6; size: NA; D: NA; CDR3: CASSGQVDTQYF; DNA: TGTGCCAGCAGCGGTCAGGTAGATACGCAGTATTTT
length: 15; J: TRBJ2-7; V: TRBV18; size: NA; D: TRBD2; CDR3: CASSPGLASTYEQYF; DNA: TGTGCCAGCTCACCCGGACTAGCGTCCACCTACGAGCAGTACTTC
length: 16; J: TRBJ2-1; V: TRBV7-9; size: NA; D: NA; CDR3: CASSPKGELGYNEQFF; DNA: TGTGCCAGCAGCCCTAAAGGGGAGCTTGGGTACAATGAGCAGTTCTTC
length: 16; J: TRBJ2-1; V: TRBV4-3; size: once; D: TRBD1; CDR3: CASSQVTGSPGNEQFF; DNA: TGCGCCAGCAGCCAAGTGACAGGGTCACCCGGCAATGAGCAGTTCTTC
length: 14; J: TRBJ1-1; V: TRBV4-3; size: many; D: NA; CDR3: CASSQEYTNTEAFF; DNA: TGCGCCAGCAGCCAAGAATATACGAACACTGAAGCTTTCTTT
length: 15; J: TRBJ2-5; V: TRBV9; size: NA; D: NA; CDR3: CASSVGGTPGETQYF; DNA: TGTGCCAGCAGCGTAGGCGGGACGCCAGGGGAGACCCAGTACTTC
length: 11; J: TRBJ2-5; V: TRBV29-1; size: NA; D: NA; CDR3: CSTQGEETQYF; DNA: TGCAGCACACAGGGCGAAGAGACCCAGTACTTC
length: 17; J: TRBJ2-5; V: TRBV5-1; size: NA; D: TRBD2; CDR3: CASSLGLAGRIWETQYF; DNA: TGCGCCAGCAGCTTGGGCCTAGCGGGAAGAATATGGGAGACCCAGTACTTC
length: 16; J: TRBJ2-7; V: TRBV13; size: NA; D: TRBD1; CDR3: CASSFTGTGGDYEQYF; DNA: TGTGCCAGCAGCTTTACCGGGACAGGGGGCGACTACGAGCAGTACTTC
length: 11; J: TRBJ1-1; V: TRBV6-1; size: NA; D: NA; CDR3: CAIDRSTEAFF; DNA: TGTGCCATCGACCGATCCACTGAAGCTTTCTTT
length: 13; J: TRBJ1-1; V: TRBV27; size: NA; D: NA; CDR3: CASSSWANTEAFF; DNA: TGTGCCAGCAGTTCGTGGGCTAACACTGAAGCTTTCTTT
length: 15; J: TRBJ2-2; V: TRBV7-2; size: NA; D: TRBD1; CDR3: CASSPLRTGAGELFF; DNA: TGTGCCAGCAGCCCCCTTAGGACAGGGGCCGGGGAGCTGTTTTTT
length: 15; J: TRBJ2-7; V: TRBV7-2; size: NA; D: TRBD2; CDR3: CASSPGLAGTYEQYF; DNA: TGTGCCAGCAGCCCGGGACTAGCGGGAACATACGAGCAGTACTTC
length: 16; J: TRBJ1-1; V: TRBV4-3; size: once; D: NA; CDR3: CASSQSRGQGNTEAFF; DNA: TGCGCCAGCAGCCAATCACGTGGACAAGGGAACACTGAAGCTTTCTTT
length: 13; J: TRBJ2-1; V: TRBV6-6; size: NA; D: NA; CDR3: CASSYLMGYEQFF; DNA: TGTGCCAGCAGTTACCTCATGGGGTATGAGCAGTTCTTC
length: 15; J: TRBJ2-3; V: TRBV19; size: NA; D: TRBD2; CDR3: CASSLLAGGTDTQYF; DNA: TGTGCCAGTAGCCTACTAGCGGGAGGCACAGATACGCAGTATTTT
length: 14; J: TRBJ1-5; V: TRBV27; size: NA; D: TRBD1; CDR3: CASRRQGSDQPQHF; DNA: TGTGCCAGCAGGAGACAGGGGTCCGATCAGCCCCAGCATTTT
length: 16; J: TRBJ1-2; V: TRBV5-1; size: NA; D: TRBD1; CDR3: CASRPGTGKENYGYTF; DNA: TGCGCCAGCAGGCCGGGGACAGGGAAGGAAAACTATGGCTACACCTTC